This is a list of T cell receptor beta chains from one sample in a study of cytomegalovirus exposure and HLA in healthy donors. The assay was immunoSEQ multiplex PCR, and TCRdb's table has in-frame clones only and misses some. The table lists approximately 160,000 clones, roughly 75% of them singletons, with around 4.7% in the top ten. The sequenced material came from PBMCs. The receptors stem from a male donor in good health and CMV-seronegative. CDR3s include the opening cysteine and the closing phenylalanine or tryptophan. The D gene is left open where the match is weak. A clone size is listed for some rows: how often the clone was seen (once, few, many), or a class if it is expanded.

-,TRBD1,TRBV6-5,TRBJ1-3,CASSPDRFSGNTIYF,TGTGCCAGCAGTCCGGACAGGTTTAGTGGAAACACCATATATTTT
once,-,TRBV28,TRBJ1-1,CASSPQVNTEAFF,TGTGCCAGCAGTCCACAGGTGAACACTGAAGCTTTCTTT
-,-,TRBV19,TRBJ1-1,CASSIHRSNTEAFF,TGTGCCAGTAGTATCCACAGGTCGAACACTGAAGCTTTCTTT
-,TRBD2,TRBV19,TRBJ2-5,CASAGRGLETQYF,TGTGCCAGTGCCGGGCGGGGGTTGGAGACCCAGTACTTC
-,-,TRBV29-1,TRBJ2-1,CSVGTTTSSYNEQFF,TGCAGCGTTGGCACTACAACAAGCTCCTACAATGAGCAGTTCTTC
few,-,TRBV5-1,TRBJ2-5,CASSLNGGGETQYF,TGCGCCAGCAGCTTGAACGGGGGTGGAGAGACCCAGTACTTC
few,-,TRBV29-1,TRBJ1-5,CSVEATGRGPQHF,TGCAGCGTTGAGGCGACTGGCAGAGGACCCCAGCATTTT
few,-,TRBV19,TRBJ1-5,CASSTTTAMQPQHF,TGTGCCAGTAGTACTACGACAGCCATGCAGCCCCAGCATTTT
-,-,TRBV2,TRBJ1-5,CASSAGGAGNQPQHF,TGTGCCAGCAGTGCCGGGGGGGCCGGGAATCAGCCCCAGCATTTT
-,-,TRBV19,TRBJ1-1,CASSVGLTEAFF,TGTGCCAGTAGTGTAGGACTCACTGAAGCTTTCTTT
once,-,TRBV4-1,TRBJ2-3,CASSQVEADTQYF,TGCGCCAGCAGCCAAGTTGAGGCAGATACGCAGTATTTT
-,TRBD1,TRBV19,TRBJ1-2,CASVKDRRRNYTF,TGTGCCAGTGTCAAGGACAGGAGACGAAACTACACCTTC
-,-,TRBV11-1,TRBJ1-1,CASSLAGGRGTEAFF,TGTGCCAGCAGCTTAGCGGGAGGGAGAGGCACTGAAGCTTTCTTT
-,-,TRBV5-1,TRBJ2-1,CASIDRRNNEQFF,TGCGCCAGCATCGACAGACGCAACAATGAGCAGTTCTTC
-,TRBD1,TRBV5-1,TRBJ2-3,CASSLIGGLPRTDTQYF,TGCGCCAGCAGCTTGATAGGGGGCCTACCCCGCACAGATACGCAGTATTTT
-,TRBD2,TRBV5-6,TRBJ2-2,CASSSRFGGLGGELFF,TGTGCCAGCAGCTCCCGGTTCGGGGGGTTGGGCGGGGAGCTGTTTTTT
once,-,TRBV6-6,TRBJ2-2,CASSYGAPSNTGELFF,TGTGCCAGCAGTTACGGGGCCCCATCGAACACCGGGGAGCTGTTTTTT
-,-,TRBV10-3,TRBJ2-1,CAISDPGREEQFF,TGTGCCATCAGTGACCCGGGCAGGGAAGAGCAGTTCTTC
-,TRBD2,TRBV5-4,TRBJ2-3,CASSLTSGITDTQYF,TGTGCCAGCAGCTTGACGAGCGGGATCACAGATACGCAGTATTTT
few,TRBD1,TRBV28,TRBJ2-7,CASSSTGTGGSYEQYF,TGTGCCAGCAGCTCTACCGGGACAGGGGGCTCCTACGAGCAGTACTTC
-,-,TRBV6-5,TRBJ1-2,CASSITGTGNYGYTF,TGTGCCAGCAGTATTACAGGGACGGGGAACTATGGCTACACCTTC
-,TRBD1,TRBV7-8,TRBJ1-1,CASSLHRGRDTEAFF,TGTGCCAGCAGCTTACACAGGGGGCGGGACACTGAAGCTTTCTTT
-,TRBD1,TRBV7-7,TRBJ2-5,CASSSTGSGETQYF,TGTGCCAGCAGCTCGACAGGGTCAGGGGAGACCCAGTACTTC
once,-,TRBV5-4,TRBJ2-7,CASSSRGASYEQYF,TGTGCCAGCAGCTCCCGGGGGGCGTCCTACGAGCAGTACTTC
-,-,TRBV30,TRBJ1-1,CAWSPGGASGECEAFF,TGTGCCTGGAGTCCGGGTGGGGCAAGTGGGGAATGTGAAGCTTTCTTT
-,TRBD1,TRBV5-8,TRBJ2-1,CASGRDRGPGIDNEQFF,TGTGCCAGCGGCAGGGACAGGGGACCAGGGATTGACAATGAGCAGTTCTTC
-,-,TRBV7-2,TRBJ2-3,CASSLGLVIDTQYF,TGTGCCAGCAGCTTAGGACTAGTTATAGATACGCAGTATTTT
few,TRBD1,TRBV2,TRBJ1-1,CASSKGQGDTEAFF,TGTGCCAGCAGTAAGGGACAGGGGGACACTGAAGCTTTCTTT
once,-,TRBV7-9,TRBJ2-3,CASSYDGADTQYF,TGTGCCAGCAGCTATGACGGGGCAGATACGCAGTATTTT
-,TRBD1,TRBV19,TRBJ1-2,CASSTGDRHSGYGYTF,TGTGCCAGTAGTACCGGGGACAGACACTCTGGCTATGGCTACACCTTC
-,-,TRBV10-3,TRBJ1-5,CAISDQARGSNQPQHF,TGTGCCATCAGTGACCAGGCCAGAGGGAGCAATCAGCCCCAGCATTTT
-,-,TRBV9,TRBJ2-1,CASSVALSQNNEQFF,TGTGCCAGCAGCGTAGCTCTATCTCAAAACAATGAGCAGTTCTTC
-,TRBD2,TRBV7-2,TRBJ2-1,CASSSRTSADRNEQFF,TGTGCCAGCAGTTCCAGGACTAGCGCGGACAGGAATGAGCAGTTCTTC
-,-,TRBV6-1,TRBJ2-2,CASSELGTRNTGELFF,TGTGCCAGCAGTGAGTTGGGCACCAGGAACACCGGGGAGCTGTTTTTT
-,TRBD2,TRBV11-3,TRBJ2-2,CASSPTSGNTGELFF,TGTGCCAGCAGCCCGACTAGCGGTAACACCGGGGAGCTGTTTTTT
-,TRBD2,TRBV15,TRBJ2-2,CATSSSVGGLADTGELFF,TGTGCCACCAGCAGTTCAGTAGGTGGACTAGCGGACACCGGGGAGCTGTTTTTT
-,-,TRBV11-3,TRBJ2-5,CASSSTRDIGETQYF,TGTGCCAGCAGCTCAACAAGGGACATTGGAGAGACCCAGTACTTC